The clone carrying this T cell receptor (beta chain) was recorded only once. This record comes from a study of blood T cell repertoires in COVID-19. In the authors' workflow: By means of reference gene primer amplification, nucleated cell counts were estimated. TCRdb keeps only in-frame clones here, not all; method: immunoSEQ multiplex PCR. The DNA was the basis for D and trimming; V, J and clone size are from that table. The top ten hold 13% to 15% of the sample, which has nearly 90,000 clones, about two thirds seen once. This clonotype was obtained from an elderly woman with acute or convalescent COVID-19. Sequencing was carried out using peripheral blood.

The CDR3 sequence: CASSLGSGDRGIGELFF. The CDR3 DNA follows: TGTGCCAGCAGCTTGGGTTCCGGGGACAGGGGAATCGGGGAGCTGTTTTTT. V and J are TRBV5-6 and TRBJ2-2; 10 bases line up with TRBD1. This CDR3 is 17 amino acids long. Germline values: CDR1 SGHDT, CDR2 YYEEEE. Unmatched junction bases numbered 9, after V lost 0 bases and J lost 7 bases.